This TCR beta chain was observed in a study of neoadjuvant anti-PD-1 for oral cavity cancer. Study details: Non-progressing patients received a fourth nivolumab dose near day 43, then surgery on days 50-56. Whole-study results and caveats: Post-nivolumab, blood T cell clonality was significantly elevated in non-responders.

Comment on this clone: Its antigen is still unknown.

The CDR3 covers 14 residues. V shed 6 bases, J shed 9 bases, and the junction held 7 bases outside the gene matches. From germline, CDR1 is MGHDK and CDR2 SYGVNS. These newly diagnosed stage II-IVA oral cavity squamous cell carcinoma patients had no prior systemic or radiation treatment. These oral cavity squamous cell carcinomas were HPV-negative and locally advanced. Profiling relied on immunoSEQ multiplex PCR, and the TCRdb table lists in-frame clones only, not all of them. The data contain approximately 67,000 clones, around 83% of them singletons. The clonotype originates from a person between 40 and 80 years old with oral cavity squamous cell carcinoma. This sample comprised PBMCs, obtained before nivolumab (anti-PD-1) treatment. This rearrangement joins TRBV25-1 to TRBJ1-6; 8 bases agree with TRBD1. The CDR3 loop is CASRQTGEASPLHF. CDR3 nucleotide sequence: TGTGCCAGCAGACAGACAGGGGAGGCTTCACCCCTCCACTTT.